This T cell receptor (beta chain) was found in a study of blood T cell repertoires in COVID-19. Study context: Some COVID-19 samples were acute and others convalescent; all came from the United States, Italy and Spain. PBMCs, B-cell-depleted T cells, or T cells were the source of the cDNA or gDNA that made up the material.

Original processing notes: The assay estimated nucleated cells by amplifying reference gene primers. Assay: immunoSEQ multiplex PCR; the TCRdb copy retains only in-frame clones and omits some. The V and J calls and clone size are taken from that table; D and trimming were inferred from the DNA. Among tens of thousands of clones listed, 70% to 85% were seen once. The specimen was peripheral blood. The TCR originated in a woman aged 60-75 years with acute or convalescent COVID-19.

The CDR3: CASSLLGQNTGELFF. The DNA of the CDR3 is TGTGCCAGCAGCCTGTTGGGACAGAACACCGGGGAGCTGTTTTTT. This chain joins TRBV5-6 and TRBJ2-2; D possibly corresponds to TRBD1 (6 bases). Between the trimmed V and J ends, which lost 4 bases and 1 base, there was a span of 11 bases. The CDR3 covers 15 residues. Germline V gene sequence: CDR1 SGHDT, CDR2 YYEEEE.